Below, one T cell receptor (beta chain) is given with its context. Its antigen remains unknown. V was shortened by 3 bases and J by 0 bases, with 15 bases between the two germline ends. Germline V lookup: CDR1 SGDLS, CDR2 YYNGEE. This CDR3 contains 17 residues. The sample is drawn from a study of T cell responses to AZD1222 COVID-19 vaccine. Method: immunoSEQ multiplex PCR; TCRdb's copy keeps in-frame clones and lacks some. The sample consists of tens of thousands of clones, approximately 86% of them appearing once. Study outcomes and limitations: The peak T cell response came first, and repertoires were sampled only after it. Two AZD1222 administrations were followed by greater Spike-specific TCR breadth and depth.

V is TRBV9 and J is TRBJ1-4; no clear D. Material: peripheral blood, obtained on day 0 of AZD1222 vaccination. This sequence was found in an adult in good health. CDR3 protein: CASSGHSTIATNEKLFF. The CDR3 region has the DNA TGTGCCAGCAGCGGTCACAGCACCATCGCAACTAATGAAAAACTGTTTTTT. Supplemented by reference TRBV9 and TRBJ1-4, the full variable domain reads DSGVTQTPKHLITATGQRVTLRCSPRSGDLSVYWYQQSLDQGLQFLIQYYNGEERAKGNILERFSAQQFPDLHSELNLSSLELGDSALYFCASSGHSTIATNEKLFFGSGTQLSVL.